Sequencing of this T cell receptor beta chain was carried out in a study of T cell responses to AZD1222 COVID-19 vaccine. This clone was recorded once. Measured with immunoSEQ multiplex PCR; TCRdb has only the in-frame clones, and not every one. The sample has approximately 130,000 clones, 90% seen once. The clonotype originates from an adult in good health. The material sequenced was peripheral blood, taken on day 0 of AZD1222 vaccination.

The CDR3 protein is CATSEPGGESSYNEQFF. The CDR3 DNA follows: TGTGCCACCAGTGAGCCTGGGGGGGAGAGCTCCTACAATGAGCAGTTCTTC. The chain has TRBV24-1 and TRBJ2-1; 7 nucleotides agree with TRBD2. Trimming at V came to 4 bases and at J to 0 bases, leaving 8 bases not matched to a gene. Germline lookup yields CDR1 KGHDR and CDR2 SFDVKD. The CDR3 loop spans 17 amino acids.